This T cell receptor (beta chain) was identified during a study of blood T cell repertoires in COVID-19. Sequencing used immunoSEQ multiplex PCR; TCRdb keeps in-frame clones, though not all of them. The data show around 140,000 clones, 70% to 90% seen once. This TCR derives from a woman aged 60-75 years with acute or convalescent COVID-19. The specimen was peripheral blood.

The CDR3 coding sequence is TGTGCCAGTAGTATGGGAGGAGCGGGGCTAGGGGCAGATACGCAGTATTTT. Its translation is CASSMGGAGLGADTQYF. V is TRBV19 and J is TRBJ2-3; 7 nucleotides agree with TRBD2. The CDR3 is 17 amino acids. Germline V gene sequence: CDR1 LNHDA, CDR2 SQIVND (reference sequence). J lost 4 bases, V lost 3 bases, and 13 bases had no gene match. Supplemented by reference TRBV19 and TRBJ2-3, the full variable domain reads DGGITQSPKYLFRKEGQNVTLSCEQNLNHDAMYWYRQDPGQGLRLIYYSQIVNDFQKGDIAEGYSVSREKKESFPLTVTSAQKNPTAFYLCASSMGGAGLGADTQYFGPGTRLTVL.